The 23 T cell receptor beta chains below come from one sample, sequenced in a study of blood T cell repertoires in COVID-19. Profiled with immunoSEQ multiplex PCR; TCRdb holds only in-frame clones, not every one. The sample has fewer than 90,000 clones, more than 75% seen once. The specimen sequenced was peripheral blood. The receptors derive from a human donor in a cohort sampled during active COVID-19.

J is TRBJ2-5 and V is TRBV7-2; D possibly corresponds to TRBD1 (6 bases). CDR1 SGHTA and CDR2 FQGNSA come from the germline V gene. Trimming shortened V by 5 bases and J by 7 bases, and 20 bases separated the two germline ends. The CDR3 consists of 15 residues. The CDR3, as DNA: TGTGCCAGCAGCAAGGGGGTGGGCGGGCCCGGGACCCAGTACTTC. The encoded protein is CASSKGVGGPGTQYF.

The genes are TRBV11-2 and TRBJ1-2; D call uncertain. Trimming cost V 1 base and J 2 bases, with 17 bases left between them. This CDR3 is 17 amino acids long. Germline-derived CDR1 and CDR2 are SGHAT and FQNNGV. The CDR3 sequence is CASSLVRGQELNYGYTF. CDR3 DNA sequence: TGTGCCAGCAGCTTAGTAAGAGGCCAAGAACTCAACTATGGCTACACCTTC. The full variable domain, with the rest looked up from reference TRBV11-2 and TRBJ1-2, is EAGVAQSPRYKIIEKRQSVAFWCNPISGHATLYWYQQILGQGPKLLIQFQNNGVVDDSQLPKDRFSAERLKGVDSTLKIQPAKLEDSAVYLCASSLVRGQELNYGYTFGSGTRLTVV.

This chain joins TRBV5-8 and TRBJ1-3; D is possibly TRBD1 (6 bases). The germline V gene encodes CDR1 SGHTS and CDR2 YDEGEE. This CDR3 has 15 amino acids. V was shortened by 1 base and J by 2 bases, with 10 bases between the two germline ends. DNA for the CDR3: TGTGCCAGCAGCTTGCGAGGGGGTACTGGAAACACCATATATTTT. This sequence encodes CASSLRGGTGNTIYF.

This chain uses TRBV5-1 with TRBJ2-3, with TRBD2 matching 13 bases. The CDR3 covers 16 residues. Per germline, CDR1 SGHRS and CDR2 YFSETQ. V shed 4 bases and J 2 bases; nucleotides not matched to a gene: 4. This CDR3 reads CASSPGTSGDTDTQYF. CDR3 nucleotides: TGCGCCAGCAGCCCCGGGACTAGCGGGGACACAGATACGCAGTATTTT.

The chain links TRBV3-1 (or the pseudogene TRBV3-2) to TRBJ1-1, with D possibly TRBD1 on 6 matching bases. Germline assignment: CDR1 LGHDT and CDR2 YNNKEL (reference sequence). CDR3 length: 15 amino acids. The V and J ends lost 6 bases and 3 bases respectively, with 17 bases between them. This CDR3 is CASRDTGSWDTEAFF. The CDR3 bases are TGTGCCAGCAGGGATACAGGGTCCTGGGACACTGAAGCTTTCTTT.

The gene calls are TRBV5-1 and TRBJ2-6; D is perhaps TRBD2 (6 bases). The CDR3 consists of 16 residues. CDR1 and CDR2 (germline): SGHRS, YFSETQ. V lost 5 bases, J lost 0 bases, and 12 bases lay in between. As DNA, the CDR3 is TGCGCCAGCAGTCGGGACGGGAGCTCTGGGGCCAACGTCCTGACTTTC. It translates to CASSRDGSSGANVLTF.

Here the CDR3 DNA reads TGTGCCAGCAGCCAAGATCTGGGGCTGGGTAGGGAAAAACTGTTTTTT. It translates to CASSQDLGLGREKLFF. V is TRBV3-1 (or the pseudogene TRBV3-2) and J is TRBJ1-4, with D perhaps TRBD1 (5 bases). The CDR3 is 16 amino acids. CDR1 is LGHDT, CDR2 YNNKEL, per germline (reference sequence). V shed 0 bases and J shed 8 bases, with 16 bases lying between them.

V and J are TRBV19 and TRBJ1-1, with a tentative D call TRBD1 (6 bases). Germline V gene sequence: CDR1 LNHDA, CDR2 SQIVND (reference sequence). V was trimmed by 7 bases and J by 3 bases, leaving 21 bases between them. CDR3 length equals 16 residues. DNA for the CDR3: TGTGCCAGTACCCCCCCGAGGGGGAGAGGGGACACTGAAGCTTTCTTT. As protein: CASTPPRGRGDTEAFF.

This rearrangement joins TRBV5-1 to TRBJ2-3, with 7 positions matching TRBD1. Germline CDR1 is SGHRS and CDR2 is YFSETQ. V was clipped by 5 bases and J by 1 base; unmatched bases: 10. The CDR3 is made up of 16 amino acids. The CDR3 is CASSRGQAGGTDTQYF. The CDR3 DNA reads as TGCGCCAGCAGTAGAGGACAGGCCGGGGGCACAGATACGCAGTATTTT.

The chain is built from TRBV5-8 and TRBJ1-3; unclear D gene. This CDR3 comprises 16 residues. Trimming took 0 bases from V and 0 from J, leaving 10 bases between them. Per germline, CDR1 SGHTS and CDR2 YDEGEE. CDR3 nucleotides: TGTGCCAGCAGCTTGGTGCTCATGAGCTCTGGAAACACCATATATTTT. Translating gives CASSLVLMSSGNTIYF.

This chain joins TRBV7-9 and TRBJ1-1, with D unclear. CDR1 is SEHNR and CDR2 is FQNEAQ in the germline V gene (reference sequence). V dropped 5 bases and J dropped 6 bases, with 10 bases sitting between them. The CDR3 extends over 12 amino acids. Here the CDR3 reads CASSRLNSEAFF. In DNA, the CDR3 is TGTGCCAGCAGCCGATTAAACTCTGAAGCTTTCTTT.

V is TRBV6-5 and J is TRBJ1-1; the match to TRBD1 covers 7 bases. CDR1 is MNHEY and CDR2 is SVGAGI in the germline V gene. J gave up 7 bases and V 2 bases, and 10 bases lay outside the gene matches. The CDR3 is 15 amino acids. In nucleotides, the CDR3 is TGTGCCAGCAGTTACAATAGACAGGGAGGTGGTGAAGCTTTCTTT. Translating gives CASSYNRQGGGEAFF.

This chain uses TRBV9 with TRBJ2-7; TRBD2 aligns across 10 bases. The CDR3 spans 15 residues. The J segment lost 0 bases and the V segment lost 4 bases, leaving 4 bases of the junction unmatched. CDR1 is SGDLS, CDR2 YYNGEE, per germline. The CDR3, as DNA: TGTGCCAGCAGCCTTAGCGGGGGGCACTCCTACGAGCAGTACTTC. As protein: CASSLSGGHSYEQYF.

This clone has a single count. The chain combines TRBV6-1 with TRBJ2-7; TRBD2 matches at 8 bases. The CDR3 is 15 residues long. J was trimmed by 3 bases and V by 3 bases; bases with no gene match: 7. Germline V lookup: CDR1 MNHNS, CDR2 SASEGT. The CDR3 DNA follows: TGTGCCAGCAGTGACGGAGCGGGGGTACTCTACGAGCAGTACTTC. Protein: CASSDGAGVLYEQYF.

V usage is TRBV5-1 and J usage is TRBJ2-5; D might be TRBD2 (7 bases). The CDR3 extends over 15 amino acids. The germline CDR1 and CDR2 sequences are SGHRS and YFSETQ. Between the trimmed V and J ends, which lost 1 base and 4 bases, there was a span of 14 bases. This CDR3 is CASSLLGGGGETQYF. The CDR3 DNA is TGCGCCAGCAGCTTGTTAGGGGGGGGCGGAGAGACCCAGTACTTC. Full variable domain (rest looked up from reference TRBV5-1 and TRBJ2-5): KAGVTQTPRYLIKTRGQQVTLSCSPISGHRSVSWYQQTPGQGLQFLFEYFSETQRNKGNFPGRFSGRQFSNSRSEMNVSTLELGDSALYLCASSLLGGGGETQYFGPGTRLLVL.

The chain employs TRBV18 and TRBJ1-2; TRBD1 matches at 7 bases. Germline V CDR1 and CDR2: KGHSH, LQKENI. J was trimmed by 1 base and V by 3 bases; bases with no gene match: 8. This CDR3 has 16 residues. CDR3 amino acids: CASSPTTGDGNYGYTF. CDR3 nucleotides: TGTGCCAGCTCACCGACTACAGGGGACGGTAACTATGGCTACACCTTC.

The chain uses TRBV6-1 and TRBJ1-1, with 7 bases lining up with TRBD1. CDR1 and CDR2 from the germline V gene are MNHNS and SASEGT. The CDR3 is made up of 11 amino acids. Trimming cost V 1 base and J 10 bases; bases outside gene matches: 0. The CDR3 nucleotides read TGTGCCAGCAGTGAAGGGACAGGAGCTTTCTTT. It yields the protein CASSEGTGAFF.

The V gene is TRBV19, the J gene TRBJ2-5, with 10 bases aligning to TRBD2. V gave up 1 base and J gave up 7 bases; unmatched junction bases: 6. The V gene's germline CDR1 is LNHDA and CDR2 SQIVND (reference sequence). There are 15 residues in the CDR3. Here the CDR3 reads CASSIASGSSGTQYF. The CDR3 DNA sequence: TGTGCCAGTAGTATAGCTAGCGGGAGTTCGGGGACCCAGTACTTC. The complete variable domain, with remaining parts taken from reference TRBV19 and TRBJ2-5, reads DGGITQSPKYLFRKEGQNVTLSCEQNLNHDAMYWYRQDPGQGLRLIYYSQIVNDFQKGDIAEGYSVSREKKESFPLTVTSAQKNPTAFYLCASSIASGSSGTQYFGPGTRLLVL.

The rearrangement uses TRBV19 and TRBJ1-1; possibly TRBD1 for D (6 bases). The CDR3 sequence is 16 residues long. Trimming removed 5 bases from V and 1 base from J, with 17 bases in between. Germline V gene sequence: CDR1 LNHDA, CDR2 SQIVND (reference sequence). The CDR3 region has the DNA TGTGCCAGTAGTCATCACCCTTCGACAGGGAACACTGAAGCTTTCTTT. The encoded protein is CASSHHPSTGNTEAFF.

The V and J genes are TRBV6-5 and TRBJ1-4, with TRBD1 identical over 10 bases. V trimming: 6 bases; J trimming: 7 bases; junction bases outside the gene matches: 5. Germline V gene lookup returns CDR1 MNHEY and CDR2 SVGAGI. The CDR3 has 14 amino acids. The CDR3 sequence is CASREDRGGEKLFF. For the CDR3, the DNA is TGTGCCAGCAGGGAGGACAGGGGGGGTGAAAAACTGTTTTTT.

This chain uses TRBV5-6 with TRBJ2-1; TRBD1 aligns across 9 bases. V lost 0 bases, J lost 3 bases, and 4 bases stayed unmatched. The germline V gene encodes CDR1 SGHDT and CDR2 YYEEEE. The CDR3 loop spans 16 amino acids. The CDR3 bases are TGTGCCAGCAGCTTGGACGGGACAGGGCGCTACAATGAGCAGTTCTTC. Residues: CASSLDGTGRYNEQFF.

The genes are TRBV6-6 and TRBJ1-1; D unclear. This CDR3 spans 14 amino acids. V was pared by 7 bases and J by 7 bases, with 19 bases between. Germline V gives CDR1 MNHNY, CDR2 SVGAGI (reference sequence). This chain's CDR3 is CASILYSPKLEAFF. CDR3 nucleotides: TGTGCCAGCATTCTTTACAGCCCGAAACTTGAAGCTTTCTTT.

The chain employs TRBV12-3 or TRBV12-4 and TRBJ1-3, with unresolved D. V was trimmed by 6 bases and J by 4 bases, leaving 7 bases between them. This CDR3 has 12 residues. CDR3 amino acids: CASSPLGNTIYF. CDR3 coding DNA: TGTGCCAGCAGCCCTCTAGGAAACACCATATATTTT.